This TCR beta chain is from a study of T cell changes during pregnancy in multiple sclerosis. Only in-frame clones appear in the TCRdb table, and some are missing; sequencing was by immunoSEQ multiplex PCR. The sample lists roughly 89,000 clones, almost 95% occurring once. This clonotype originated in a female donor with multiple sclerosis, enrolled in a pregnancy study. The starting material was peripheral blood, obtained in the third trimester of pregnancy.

CDR3 sequence: CASSLGGQGASNQPQHF. The CDR3 coding sequence is TGTGCCAGCAGCTTAGGGGGACAGGGGGCAAGCAATCAGCCCCAGCATTTT. The V and J genes are TRBV7-8 and TRBJ1-5, with 12 positions matching TRBD1. The J segment lost 1 base and the V segment lost 1 base, leaving 2 bases of the junction unmatched. Per germline, CDR1 SGHVS and CDR2 FQNEAQ. CDR3 length equals 17 residues.